This paragraph reports one TCR beta chain. No antigen is known for it. The CDR3 extends over 15 amino acids. Germline loops: CDR1 SGHTA, CDR2 FQGNSA. V lost 4 bases and J 2 bases, leaving 14 bases between the germline ends. 5'RACE primed at constant segments yielded TCR alpha and TCR beta cDNA libraries bearing sample barcodes and UMIs. TCRdb reprocessed the 5' RACE reads with MiXCR, giving one entry per CDR3 protein. The sample consists of 350,000 to 450,000 distinct CDR3 sequences, 20% to 25% of them appearing once. The sample is drawn from a study of T-cell memory formation after mild COVID-19. The study's findings and limits: Contracting clones, day 15 to 85, had balanced CD4/CD8, and later expanders favored CD4+. CM and EM subsets held most contracting CD4+ clones; EMRA held CD8+ ones. Some clones that responded were present in memory (sampled pre-infection), which suggests cross-reactive memory joined.

This chain joins TRBV7-2 and TRBJ1-1; maybe TRBD1 (6 bases). Sequencing was performed on PBMCs or a T cell subset sorted from them (not recorded which). This receptor was obtained from an adult woman who had mild COVID-19 (a few samples of this study predate the infection). Cell type and time point are not known. CDR3 nucleotides: TGTGCCAGCAGCTCCATGGGACATCCAAACACTGAAGCTTTCTTT. This codes for CASSSMGHPNTEAFF.